This TCR beta chain emerged from a study of OX40 agonist ivuxolimab in advanced cancers. In the study overall: Recorded diagnoses for dose-escalation patients were hepatocellular carcinoma, melanoma, renal cell or head and neck cancer. Averaging roughly 60 years in age, with a range of about 23 to 79, the cohort was 82.7% male. Partial response was recorded in three patients: one hepatocellular carcinoma and two cutaneous melanoma cases.

Produced via immunoSEQ multiplex PCR; TCRdb's table is partial and in-frame only. This table holds around 15,000 clones, 80% found once. Germline V gene sequence: CDR1 SGHTA, CDR2 FQGNSA. Trimming took 6 bases from V and 4 from J; bases not matched to a gene: 6. The CDR3 sequence is 15 residues long. Study-wide results and caveats: The antigen specificity of the peripheral T cells (those that were expanded) was not determined.

With respect to this clone: Its antigen is unknown.

The input for sequencing was CD4+ or CD8+ T cells sorted from blood, taken in a trial of the OX40 agonist ivuxolimab. The source is an adult with an advanced solid tumor such as melanoma, head and neck, liver or kidney cancer. The rearrangement links TRBV7-2 to TRBJ2-1; 10 bases are a match to TRBD2. The CDR3 loop reads CASSFSGGSYNEQFF. CDR3 bases: TGTGCCAGCAGTTTTAGCGGGGGGTCATACAATGAGCAGTTCTTC.